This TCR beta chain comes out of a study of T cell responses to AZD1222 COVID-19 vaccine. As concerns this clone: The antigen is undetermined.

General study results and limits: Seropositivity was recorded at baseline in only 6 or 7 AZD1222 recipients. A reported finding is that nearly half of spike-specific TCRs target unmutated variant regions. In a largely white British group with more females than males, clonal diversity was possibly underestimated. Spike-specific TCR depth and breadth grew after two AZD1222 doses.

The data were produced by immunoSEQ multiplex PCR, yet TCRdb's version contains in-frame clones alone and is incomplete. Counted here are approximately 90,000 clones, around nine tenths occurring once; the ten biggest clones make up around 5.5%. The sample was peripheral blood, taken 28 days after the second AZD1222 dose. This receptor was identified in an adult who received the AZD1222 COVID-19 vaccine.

This CDR3 reads CASSDKSSTPGELFF. The CDR3 DNA sequence: TGTGCCAGCAGCGACAAGAGCTCGACCCCCGGGGAGCTGTTTTTT. The rearrangement uses TRBV5-4 and TRBJ2-2; D is uncertain. Trimming removed 4 bases from V and 6 bases from J, with 16 bases in between. In germline, CDR1 is SGHNT, CDR2 YYREEE (reference sequence). This CDR3 spans 15 amino acids.